Listed below are T cell receptor beta chains from one sample, sequenced in a study of CD8+ T cells in alopecia areata. Clones were read by immunoSEQ multiplex PCR, and TCRdb kept only the in-frame ones, dropping some. Of more than 75,000 clones listed, roughly two fifths were seen once; the top ten hold roughly 1.3%. The specimen was CD4+ T cells sorted from blood. These receptors all stem from a human donor with alopecia areata. The CDR3 runs from the conserved cysteine through the conserved F or W. D genes are given only for firm matches. Size values are once, few and many counts, or a class for expanded clones, and some rows have none.

DNA: TGCGCCAGCAGCCCCTCCGGGGGGGCCCAACGACGGACCCAGTACTTC
CDR3: CASSPSGGAQRRTQYF
D: TRBD2
J: TRBJ2-5
length: 16
size: NA
V: TRBV5-1

DNA: TGCAGCGTTGCGGTACAGGGGCGGGCTTTCTTT
CDR3: CSVAVQGRAFF
D: TRBD1
J: TRBJ1-1
length: 11
size: NA
V: TRBV29-1

DNA: TGCGCCAGCAGCCCGGGACTAGCGGGAGATAATGAGCAGTTCTTC
CDR3: CASSPGLAGDNEQFF
D: TRBD2
J: TRBJ2-1
length: 15
size: NA
V: TRBV5-1

DNA: TGTGCCAGCACCAAGGGGACAGGGGGGAGCACAGATACGCAGTATTTT
CDR3: CASTKGTGGSTDTQYF
D: TRBD1
J: TRBJ2-3
length: 16
size: NA
V: TRBV6-6

DNA: TGTGCCAGCAGTGCGCGCGCCAACACAGATACGCAGTATTTT
CDR3: CASSARANTDTQYF
D: NA
J: TRBJ2-3
length: 14
size: NA
V: TRBV2

DNA: TGTGCCAGCAAGACTAGCGGGGATTATGTGACCCAGTACTTC
CDR3: CASKTSGDYVTQYF
D: TRBD2
J: TRBJ2-5
length: 14
size: few
V: TRBV7-6

DNA: TGTGCCAGCAGGCCAGACAGGGGTCGATCACCCCTCCACTTT
CDR3: CASRPDRGRSPLHF
D: TRBD1
J: TRBJ1-6
length: 14
size: NA
V: TRBV6-5

DNA: TGTGCCTGGAGTGTTCGCGGGACAGGGAGCGCCTACGAGCAGTACTTC
CDR3: CAWSVRGTGSAYEQYF
D: TRBD1
J: TRBJ2-7
length: 16
size: few
V: TRBV30

DNA: TGTGCCAGCAGCTTAGGTACCGGGGGCTGGGAGACCCAGTACTTC
CDR3: CASSLGTGGWETQYF
D: NA
J: TRBJ2-5
length: 15
size: NA
V: TRBV7-2

DNA: TGTGCCTGGACGCCGGGACTAGCGTGGAATGAGCAGTTCTTC
CDR3: CAWTPGLAWNEQFF
D: TRBD2
J: TRBJ2-1
length: 14
size: NA
V: TRBV30

DNA: TGTGCCAGCAGCCAGAATAGGCGGGTAGCCAAAAACATTCAGTACTTC
CDR3: CASSQNRRVAKNIQYF
D: NA
J: TRBJ2-4
length: 16
size: NA
V: TRBV27

DNA: TGCAGCGTTGAAGACTCCGGGACAGAACAAGAGACCCAGTACTTC
CDR3: CSVEDSGTEQETQYF
D: TRBD1
J: TRBJ2-5
length: 15
size: few
V: TRBV29-1

DNA: TGTGCCAGCAGCTTACCAGGGCGCGACAATGAGCAGTTCTTC
CDR3: CASSLPGRDNEQFF
D: NA
J: TRBJ2-1
length: 14
size: few
V: TRBV5-6

DNA: TGTGCCACCAAGATGTCGCCTGGGGGCACAGATACGCAGTATTTT
CDR3: CATKMSPGGTDTQYF
D: NA
J: TRBJ2-3
length: 15
size: NA
V: TRBV2

DNA: TGTGCTAGTGGTTTGTGGGTAGGGTATGAAGGAACATGGAACACTGAAGCTTTCTTT
CDR3: CASGLWVGYEGTWNTEAFF
D: NA
J: TRBJ1-1
length: 19
size: few
V: TRBV12-5

DNA: TGCGCCACACGGACAGACCCCTACAATGAGCAGTTCTTC
CDR3: CATRTDPYNEQFF
D: NA
J: TRBJ2-1
length: 13
size: once
V: TRBV5-1

DNA: TGCGCCAGCAGCTTGGGGCTAGCATTAGCCAAAAACATTCAGTACTTC
CDR3: CASSLGLALAKNIQYF
D: NA
J: TRBJ2-4
length: 16
size: few
V: TRBV5-1

DNA: TGTGCCAGCAGCGGAACTGGCCAGGGGTATACTACCGGGGAGCTGTTTTTT
CDR3: CASSGTGQGYTTGELFF
D: NA
J: TRBJ2-2
length: 17
size: NA
V: TRBV9

DNA: TGTGCCTGGACCCAGGCGGAAGAGCAGTTCTTC
CDR3: CAWTQAEEQFF
D: NA
J: TRBJ2-1
length: 11
size: few
V: TRBV30

DNA: TGCGCCAGCAGCCAAGGGGCTAGAGAGACCCAGTACTTC
CDR3: CASSQGARETQYF
D: NA
J: TRBJ2-5
length: 13
size: NA
V: TRBV4-3

DNA: TGTGCCTGGAATCCGGGGGGAGATGAGCAGTACTTC
CDR3: CAWNPGGDEQYF
D: TRBD2
J: TRBJ2-7
length: 12
size: NA
V: TRBV30

DNA: TGTGCCAGCAGCTTGGTTGGCAGGCAAGAGACCCAGTACTTC
CDR3: CASSLVGRQETQYF
D: NA
J: TRBJ2-5
length: 14
size: NA
V: TRBV5-6

DNA: TGTGCCAGCAGCCGCCAGCGGGGGGGCGAAGGTACGCAGTATTTT
CDR3: CASSRQRGGEGTQYF
D: TRBD2
J: TRBJ2-3
length: 15
size: many
V: TRBV7-3

DNA: TGTGCCAGCAGTTTTCTGGACAGTACAGCAGATACGCAGTATTTT
CDR3: CASSFLDSTADTQYF
D: NA
J: TRBJ2-3
length: 15
size: NA
V: TRBV28

DNA: TGTGCCAGCTCAAACACTCCGGGACAGGACCACGAGCAGTACTTC
CDR3: CASSNTPGQDHEQYF
D: TRBD1
J: TRBJ2-7
length: 15
size: NA
V: TRBV18

DNA: TGTGCCTGGAGACGCAGGGGGCAAGACACCGGGGAGCTGTTTTTT
CDR3: CAWRRRGQDTGELFF
D: TRBD1
J: TRBJ2-2
length: 15
size: NA
V: TRBV30

DNA: TGTGCCTGGAGTAGACAGGGAGGTAACACTGAAGCTTTCTTT
CDR3: CAWSRQGGNTEAFF
D: TRBD1
J: TRBJ1-1
length: 14
size: few
V: TRBV30

DNA: TGTGCCTGGAGTCCAACGACAGAATTAATTTCACCCCTCCACTTT
CDR3: CAWSPTTELISPLHF
D: NA
J: TRBJ1-6
length: 15
size: few
V: TRBV30

DNA: TGTGCCAGCAGTTACTCGCTCGGGGTCCGTAATGAAAAACTGTTTTTT
CDR3: CASSYSLGVRNEKLFF
D: NA
J: TRBJ1-4
length: 16
size: few
V: TRBV6-6

DNA: TGCGCCAGCAGCTACGCCTTCCGGGGGAGCCTGGCCCAGTATTTT
CDR3: CASSYAFRGSLAQYF
D: NA
J: TRBJ2-3
length: 15
size: NA
V: TRBV5-1

DNA: TGTGCCAGTAGTATGATCCCGGGACATCAGTACTTC
CDR3: CASSMIPGHQYF
D: NA
J: TRBJ2-7
length: 12
size: few
V: TRBV19